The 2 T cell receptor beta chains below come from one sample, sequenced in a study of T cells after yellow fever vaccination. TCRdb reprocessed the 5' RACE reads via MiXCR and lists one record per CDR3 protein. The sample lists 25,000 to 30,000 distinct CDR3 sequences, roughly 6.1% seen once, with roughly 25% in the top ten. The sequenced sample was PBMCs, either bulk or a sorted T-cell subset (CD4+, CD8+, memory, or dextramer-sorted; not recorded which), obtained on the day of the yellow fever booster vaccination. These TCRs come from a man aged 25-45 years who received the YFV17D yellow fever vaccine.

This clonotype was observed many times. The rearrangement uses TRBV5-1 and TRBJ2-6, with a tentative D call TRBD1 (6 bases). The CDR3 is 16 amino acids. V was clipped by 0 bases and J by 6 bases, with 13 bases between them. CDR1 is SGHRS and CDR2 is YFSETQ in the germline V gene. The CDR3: CASSLAGGGLANVLTF. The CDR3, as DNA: TGCGCCAGCAGCTTGGCCGGTGGGGGCCTGGCCAACGTCCTGACTTTC.

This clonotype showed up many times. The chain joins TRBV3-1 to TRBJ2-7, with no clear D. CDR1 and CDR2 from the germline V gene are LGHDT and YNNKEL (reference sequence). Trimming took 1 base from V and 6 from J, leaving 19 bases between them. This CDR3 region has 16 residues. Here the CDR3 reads CASSQAGRATNGEQYF. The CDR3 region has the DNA TGTGCCAGCAGCCAAGCGGGCCGGGCAACAAACGGCGAGCAGTACTTC.